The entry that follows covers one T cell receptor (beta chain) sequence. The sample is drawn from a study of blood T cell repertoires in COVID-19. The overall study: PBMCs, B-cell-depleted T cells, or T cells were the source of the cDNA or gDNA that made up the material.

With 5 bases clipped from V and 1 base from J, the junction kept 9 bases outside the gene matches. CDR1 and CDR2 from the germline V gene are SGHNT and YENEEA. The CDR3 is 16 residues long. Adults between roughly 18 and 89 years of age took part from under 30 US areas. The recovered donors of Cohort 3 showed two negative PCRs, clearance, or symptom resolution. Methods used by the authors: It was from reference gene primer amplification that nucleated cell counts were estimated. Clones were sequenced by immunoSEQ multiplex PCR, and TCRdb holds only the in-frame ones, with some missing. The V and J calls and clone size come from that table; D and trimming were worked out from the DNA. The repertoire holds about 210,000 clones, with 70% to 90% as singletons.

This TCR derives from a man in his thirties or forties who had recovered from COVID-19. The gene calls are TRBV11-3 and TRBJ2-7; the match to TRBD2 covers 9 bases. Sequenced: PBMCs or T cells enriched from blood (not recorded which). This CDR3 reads CASSPGGLAGSYEQYF. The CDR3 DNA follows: TGTGCCAGCAGCCCGGGGGGGCTAGCGGGGTCCTACGAGCAGTACTTC.